Included here is one TCR beta chain sequence, with context. Its antigen is unidentified. This entry is derived from a study of long-term antiretroviral therapy in people with HIV. The overall study: Sampling started about a decade before the 2015 immediate-ART recommendation. Study-wide results and caveats: ART adherence, viral resistance and therapy changes were not recorded. Blood dates from the mid-2000s to the late 2010s, possibly under older ART regimens.

Survey-level immunoSEQ v3.0 assays were run. Method: immunoSEQ multiplex PCR; TCRdb's copy keeps in-frame clones and lacks some. The sample has about 23,000 clones, around 81% seen once. The germline V and J ends were trimmed by 4 bases and 2 bases, with 9 bases remaining between them. The V gene's germline CDR1 is SGHNT and CDR2 YYREEE (reference sequence). The CDR3 sequence is 13 residues long. The TCR originated in a man aged 25 to 40 with HIV. The sequencing here drew on unsorted PBMCs, taken 1.5 years after starting antiretroviral therapy. The chain is built from TRBV5-4 and TRBJ1-1; no clear D gene. CDR3 DNA sequence: TGTGCCAGCAGCACCGGACTTAACACTGAAGCTTTCTTT. Its translation is CASSTGLNTEAFF. Full variable domain (remainder filled in from reference TRBV5-4 and TRBJ1-1): ETGVTQSPTHLIKTRGQQVTLRCSSQSGHNTVSWYQQALGQGPQFIFQYYREEENGRGNFPPRFSGLQFPNYSSELNVNALELDDSALYLCASSTGLNTEAFFGQGTRLTVV.